Following are 22 T cell receptor beta chains from one sample sequenced in a study of T cells in Graves' hyperthyroidism and ophthalmopathy. Amplification yielded TCR beta CDR3 regions, with RNA transcripts as the source. The study used the HTBI primer set for a first-round RT-PCR of the TCR CDR3. TCRdb fed the multiplex PCR reads into MiXCR, producing one record per CDR3 protein. The data show 530,000 or so distinct CDR3 sequences, 17% seen once. Input material: blood. The source of these receptors is a woman aged 18-30 years with Graves' ophthalmopathy.

This clonotype occurred many times. V usage is TRBV28 and J usage is TRBJ1-1; D not certain. The CDR3 length is 15 residues. V lost 1 base and J 3 bases, leaving 12 bases between the germline ends. Per germline, CDR1 MDHEN and CDR2 SYDVKM. In DNA, the CDR3 is TGTGCCAGCAGTTTATCCCAGGTAGAGTACACTGAAGCTTTCTTT. Translating gives CASSLSQVEYTEAFF.

This clonotype was seen at least ten times. V gene TRBV3-1 combines with J gene TRBJ2-7; TRBD1 matches 7 bases. The germline V gene encodes CDR1 LGHDT and CDR2 YNNKEL (reference sequence). The CDR3 covers 14 residues. After removal of 5 bases from V and 4 bases from J, the junction contained 8 bases not matched to a gene. The DNA of the CDR3 is TGTGCCAGCAGCGATTCGGGACAGTTATACGAGCAGTACTTC. Protein sequence: CASSDSGQLYEQYF.

This clonotype was detected many times. The rearrangement links TRBV6-1 to TRBJ2-7, with TRBD2 identical over 11 bases. The V gene's germline CDR1 is MNHNS and CDR2 SASEGT. V lost 7 bases, J lost 5 bases, and 22 bases stayed unmatched. The CDR3 runs to 19 residues. DNA of the CDR3: TGTGCCAGCACCCCCGGGGGACTTTACCTTAGCGGGAGGGCCGACGAGCAGTACTTC. Amino acid sequence: CASTPGGLYLSGRADEQYF.

This clonotype was found many times. This rearrangement joins TRBV28 to TRBJ2-7; D might be TRBD2 (5 bases). This CDR3 is built from 15 residues. The germline V and J ends were trimmed by 5 bases and 0 bases, with 14 bases remaining between them. Per germline, CDR1 MDHEN and CDR2 SYDVKM. CDR3 nucleotide sequence: TGTGCCAGCAGTGGTAGCGTACGGGTCTCCTACGAGCAGTACTTC. Translated, it gives CASSGSVRVSYEQYF.

This clonotype came up many times. The chain has TRBV30 and TRBJ2-2, with unresolved D. Germline V gene lookup returns CDR1 GTSNPN and CDR2 SVGIG (reference sequence). This CDR3 is built from 13 residues. Trimming removed 0 bases from V and 4 bases from J, with 6 bases in between. The CDR3 DNA reads TGTGCCTGGAGTGTACGGTTCACCGGGGAGCTGTTTTTT. Its translation is CAWSVRFTGELFF.

The V call is TRBV24-1, the J call TRBJ2-1, with 7 bases matching TRBD1. The CDR3 totals 16 residues. V lost 0 bases, J lost 3 bases, and 4 bases stayed unmatched. Germline V lookup: CDR1 KGHDR, CDR2 SFDVKD. CDR3 protein: CATSDLKTGIYNEQFF. The CDR3 region has the DNA TGTGCCACCAGTGATTTGAAGACAGGGATCTACAATGAGCAGTTCTTC.

This clonotype was seen many times. This sequence joins TRBV20-1 and TRBJ1-1; D gene uncertain. Trimming pared 0 bases from V and 0 bases from J, leaving 11 bases between. Germline lookup yields CDR1 DFQATT and CDR2 SNEGSKA (reference sequence). The CDR3 is 15 amino acids. In nucleotides, the CDR3 is TGCAGTGCTAGAGATGGAACGCTCCTGAACACTGAAGCTTTCTTT. Residues: CSARDGTLLNTEAFF.

This clonotype was recorded at least ten times. The chain employs TRBV28 and TRBJ1-2, with 8 nucleotides matching TRBD1. This CDR3 is 14 amino acids long. Germline-derived CDR1 and CDR2 are MDHEN and SYDVKM. V was pared by 2 bases and J by 5 bases, with 4 bases of the junction left unmatched. The CDR3 spells CASSLATGEYGYTF. DNA for the CDR3: TGTGCCAGCAGTTTAGCGACAGGGGAATATGGCTACACCTTC.

Regarding this clonotype: A single base separates this from a much larger clone, so it may be a read error. V gene TRBV5-1 combines with J gene TRBJ2-1; D gene ambiguous. TRBJ2-7 matches the DNA end more closely, so the J call is doubtful. The germline V gene encodes CDR1 SGHRS and CDR2 YFSETQ. The CDR3 extends over 12 amino acids. The CDR3 nucleotides read TGCGCCAGCGGGCGGAGCTACAATGAGCAGTACTTC. It is translated as CASGRSYNEQYF.

The V gene is TRBV4-1, the J gene TRBJ1-1; D remains ambiguous. The length of the CDR3 is 17 residues. In germline, CDR1 is MGHRA, CDR2 YSYEKL. The germline V and J ends were trimmed by 3 bases and 1 base, with 18 bases remaining between them. The CDR3 reads CASSQPMRRAWNTEAFF. Here the CDR3 DNA reads TGCGCCAGCAGCCAGCCCATGCGAAGGGCATGGAACACTGAAGCTTTCTTT.

Concerning this clonotype itself: A single base separates this from a much larger clone, so it may be a read error. The V gene is TRBV3-1, the J gene TRBJ2-3; a possible D gene is TRBD1 (5 bases). Germline-derived CDR1 and CDR2 are LGHDT and YNNKEL (reference sequence). CDR3 size: 15 residues. The CDR3 is CASSQRTIRTGTQYF. The DNA for the CDR3 is TGTGCCAGCAGCCAGCGGACAATACGCACAGGTACGCAGTATTTT.

This rearrangement joins TRBV4-1 to TRBJ1-1, with D tentatively TRBD1 (5 bases). The germline gives CDR1 MGHRA, CDR2 YSYEKL. Trimming shortened V by 3 bases and J by 6 bases, and 14 bases separated the two germline ends. There are 14 residues in the CDR3. The CDR3 loop is CASSQAGGIAEAFF. CDR3 DNA: TGCGCCAGCAGCCAGGCGGGGGGAATAGCTGAAGCTTTCTTT.

The chain links TRBV28 to TRBJ2-5; weak D call: TRBD2 (5 bases). Germline V CDR1 and CDR2: MDHEN, SYDVKM. The CDR3 consists of 14 residues. V was clipped by 5 bases and J by 1 base, with 11 bases between them. CDR3 DNA: TGTGCCAGCAGTGTTTATAGCGCCCAAGAGACCCAGTACTTC. Encoded protein: CASSVYSAQETQYF.

The chain combines TRBV12-3 or TRBV12-4 with TRBJ1-3, with no clear D. CDR3 size: 14 residues. Trimming stripped 5 bases from V and 4 bases from J, with 12 bases between. CDR3 bases: TGTGCCAGCAGTCGCCAGGTTAGCGGAAACACCATATATTTT. Encoded protein: CASSRQVSGNTIYF.

At least ten counts were recorded for this clonotype. The chain carries TRBV11-2 and TRBJ2-7; TRBD2 matches at 9 bases. The CDR3 has 14 residues. Trimming took 4 bases from V and 1 from J; bases not matched to a gene: 2. Germline loops: CDR1 SGHAT, CDR2 FQNNGV. This chain's CDR3 is CASSSLAGSYEQYF. The CDR3 bases are TGTGCCAGCAGCTCCCTAGCGGGGTCCTACGAGCAGTACTTC.

The DNA for the CDR3 is TGTGCCAGCAGCTTAGGAAGGGACGAAACTTTCTTT. This codes for CASSLGRDETFF. The chain couples TRBV7-9 to TRBJ1-1; possible D gene TRBD1, 5 bases. Trimming pared 1 base from V and 12 bases from J, leaving 12 bases between. CDR1 is SEHNR and CDR2 is FQNEAQ in the germline V gene (reference sequence). This CDR3 comprises 12 residues. Using reference TRBV7-9 and TRBJ1-1 for the parts outside the CDR3, the full variable domain is DTGVSQNPRHKITKRGQNVTFRCDPISEHNRLYWYRQTLGQGPEFLTYFQNEAQLEKSRLLSDRFSAERPKGSFSTLEIQRTEQGDSAMYLCASSLGRDETFFGQGTRLTVV.

This clonotype was seen many times. The rearrangement links TRBV11-2 to TRBJ2-3; TRBD1 matches 8 bases. With V trimmed by 7 bases and J by 3 bases, 9 bases remained unmatched. The CDR3 sequence is 15 residues long. Germline assignment: CDR1 SGHAT and CDR2 FQNNGV. CDR3 sequence reads: CASTDPRGPTDTQYF. CDR3 coding DNA: TGTGCCAGCACCGACCCCAGGGGGCCGACAGATACGCAGTATTTT.

This clonotype was observed many times. The chain employs TRBV20-1 and TRBJ1-1; perhaps TRBD1 as D (6 bases). The CDR3 is made up of 14 amino acids. Germline CDR1 DFQATT, CDR2 SNEGSKA (reference sequence). V shed 0 bases and J shed 4 bases, with 12 bases lying between them. CDR3 nucleotides: TGCAGTGCTAGAGAAATCAGGGGTGGCACTGAAGCTTTCTTT. Translated, it gives CSAREIRGGTEAFF.

The chain uses TRBV9 and TRBJ2-2; TRBD1 matches 7 bases. J gave up 5 bases and V 4 bases, and 5 bases lay outside the gene matches. Germline assignment: CDR1 SGDLS and CDR2 YYNGEE. This CDR3 spans 14 amino acids. The CDR3 region has the DNA TGTGCCAGCAGCCCGATGGACAGGACCGGGGAGCTGTTTTTT. It codes for CASSPMDRTGELFF. Supplemented by reference TRBV9 and TRBJ2-2, the full variable domain reads DSGVTQTPKHLITATGQRVTLRCSPRSGDLSVYWYQQSLDQGLQFLIQYYNGEERAKGNILERFSAQQFPDLHSELNLSSLELGDSALYFCASSPMDRTGELFFGEGSRLTVL.

At least ten counts were recorded for this clonotype. V usage is TRBV6-1 and J usage is TRBJ2-7, with 8 positions matching TRBD1. The CDR3 is made up of 15 amino acids. After removal of 4 bases from V and 2 bases from J, the junction contained 7 bases not matched to a gene. Looked up from germline, CDR1 is MNHNS and CDR2 is SASEGT. This chain's CDR3 is CASSAQGAGTYEQYF. The CDR3 coding sequence is TGTGCCAGCAGTGCTCAGGGGGCCGGTACCTACGAGCAGTACTTC.

This clonotype was observed many times. The chain joins TRBV7-6 to TRBJ2-7; TRBD2 matches at 7 bases. Unmatched junction bases numbered 7, after V lost 5 bases and J lost 6 bases. The CDR3 runs to 13 residues. Germline CDR1 reads SGHVS; CDR2 reads FNYEAQ. This chain's CDR3 is CASSGGGEIEQYF. The CDR3 region has the DNA TGTGCCAGCAGCGGGGGGGGGGAGATCGAGCAGTACTTC.

With respect to this clonotype: This may be a read error, as it is one base from a much larger clone. Because the CDR3 is missing its conserved closing phenylalanine or tryptophan, this is likely a read error. The rearrangement uses TRBV5-4 and TRBJ2-2, with TRBD2 identical over 10 bases. The CDR3 is made up of 16 amino acids. Germline V CDR1 and CDR2: SGHNT, YYREEE (reference sequence). CDR3 DNA sequence: TGTGCCAGCAGCAGTCCGGGACTAGCGAATACCGGGGAGCTGTTTCTT. Translating gives CASSSPGLANTGELFL.